This T cell receptor beta chain was obtained from a study of radiotherapy plus CTLA-4 blockade in lung cancer. The CDR3 is 12 residues long. Germline trimming cut 6 bases from V and 10 bases from J; bases unmatched to any gene: 6. Germline V CDR1 and CDR2: SGHTA, FQGNSA. The repertoire was sequenced with immunoSEQ multiplex PCR; TCRdb's copy has only in-frame clones and lacks some. The sample shows about 78,000 clones, around 86% of them seen only once. The sample here was peripheral blood, taken from a patient treated with radiotherapy plus ipilimumab. The chain recombines TRBV7-2 with TRBJ2-1; 7 bases agree with TRBD2. This TCR was recovered from a human donor with non-small cell lung cancer who had a partial response to radiotherapy plus ipilimumab. The chain's CDR3 is CASSLYSGEQFF. The CDR3 DNA reads TGTGCCAGCAGTCTCTATAGCGGGGAGCAGTTCTTC.